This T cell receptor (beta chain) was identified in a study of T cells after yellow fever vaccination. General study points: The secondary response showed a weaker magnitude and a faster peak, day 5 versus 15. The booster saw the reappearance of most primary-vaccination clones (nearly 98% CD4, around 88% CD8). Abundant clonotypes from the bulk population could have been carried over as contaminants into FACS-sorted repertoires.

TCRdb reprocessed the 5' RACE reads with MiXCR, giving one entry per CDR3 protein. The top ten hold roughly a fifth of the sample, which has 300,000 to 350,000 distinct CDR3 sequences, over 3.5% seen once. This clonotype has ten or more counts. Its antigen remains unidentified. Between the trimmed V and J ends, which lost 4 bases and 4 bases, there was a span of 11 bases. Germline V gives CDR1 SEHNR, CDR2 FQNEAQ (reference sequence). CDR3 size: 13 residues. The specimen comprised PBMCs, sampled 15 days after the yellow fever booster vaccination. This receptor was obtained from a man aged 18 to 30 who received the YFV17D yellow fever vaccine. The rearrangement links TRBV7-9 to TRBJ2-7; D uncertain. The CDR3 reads CASSSSQEYEQYF. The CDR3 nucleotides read TGTGCCAGCAGCTCATCCCAGGAGTACGAGCAGTACTTC.